The clone carrying this TCR beta chain came up once. Antigen unknown. The entry originates in a study of CD8 T cell repertoires and HIV-1 epitope variants. As for the study in general: T cells were stimulated with Twenty-five Gag and Nef peptides separately. The baseline condition was 1M T cells left uncultured.

Germline CDR1 SGHTA, CDR2 FQGTGA. J was trimmed by 3 bases and V by 2 bases; bases with no gene match: 4. The CDR3 has 15 amino acids. The table came from immunoSEQ multiplex PCR; TCRdb's copy has only in-frame clones and leaves some out. The sample carries over 90,000 clones, roughly four fifths recorded once. Notes on the study in general: This assay reports beta chains of antigen-expanded cells, not T cell function.

Sample: uncultured baseline CD8+ T cells from peripheral blood mononuclear cells (PBMCs). The genes are TRBV7-3 and TRBJ2-7, with 10 bases identical to TRBD1. This clonotype originated in a male donor with HIV. In DNA form, the CDR3 reads TGTGCCAGCAGCTTAGACGGGACAGGGGTCTACGAGCAGTACTTC. Residues: CASSLDGTGVYEQYF.